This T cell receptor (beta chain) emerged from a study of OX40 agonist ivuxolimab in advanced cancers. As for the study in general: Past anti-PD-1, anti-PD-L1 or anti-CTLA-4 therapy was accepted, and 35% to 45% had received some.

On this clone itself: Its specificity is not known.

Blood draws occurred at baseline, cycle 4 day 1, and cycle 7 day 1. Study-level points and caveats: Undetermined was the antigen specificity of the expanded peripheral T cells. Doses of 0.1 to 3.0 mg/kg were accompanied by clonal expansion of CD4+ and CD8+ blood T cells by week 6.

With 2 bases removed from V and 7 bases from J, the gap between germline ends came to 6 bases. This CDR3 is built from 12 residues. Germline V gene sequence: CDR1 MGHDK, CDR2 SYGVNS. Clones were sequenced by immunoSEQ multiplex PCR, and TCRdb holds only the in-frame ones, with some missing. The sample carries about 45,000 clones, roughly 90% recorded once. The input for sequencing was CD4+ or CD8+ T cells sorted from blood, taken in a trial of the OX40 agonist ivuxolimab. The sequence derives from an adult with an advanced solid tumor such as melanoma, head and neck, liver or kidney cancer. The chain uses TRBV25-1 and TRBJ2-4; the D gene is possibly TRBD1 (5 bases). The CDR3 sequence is CASSEPGNIQYF. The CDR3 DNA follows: TGTGCCAGCAGTGAACCAGGGAACATTCAGTACTTC.